Listed here are 11 T cell receptor beta chains from one sample, sequenced in a study of shared clonotypes between healthy human individuals. Assay used: immunoSEQ multiplex PCR; TCRdb lists only in-frame clones, some missing. The table lists roughly 650,000 clones, about 96% of them singletons. Sequencing was performed on naive CD4+ T cells sorted from blood. Subset meaning: CD45RA+ positively selected. Source of these receptors: a woman aged 25-40 years in good health.

A word on this clone: The sample carries other DNA sequences with the same CDR3. The CDR3 sequence is CASSLGLAGNTGELFF. The CDR3 nucleotides read TGTGCCAGCAGCTTAGGACTAGCGGGGAACACCGGGGAGCTGTTTTTT. The chain joins TRBV7-9 to TRBJ2-2, with 10 positions matching TRBD2. Germline V gene data show CDR1 as SEHNR and CDR2 as FQNEAQ (reference sequence). Trimming at V came to 1 base and at J to 1 base, leaving 0 bases not matched to a gene. This CDR3 comprises 16 residues.

The gene calls are TRBV10-3 and TRBJ1-2; D might be TRBD1 (5 bases). The V gene's germline CDR1 is ENHRY and CDR2 SYGVKD. V was pared by 3 bases and J by 4 bases, with 15 bases between. CDR3 length: 15 residues. The CDR3 region is CAISDLTRGGYGYTF. CDR3 nucleotides: TGTGCCATCAGTGACCTCACGAGGGGAGGCTATGGCTACACCTTC.

The rearrangement joins TRBV19 to TRBJ2-5, with TRBD1 matching over 8 bases. TRBJ2-7 explains the end of the DNA better; the J call may be wrong. Germline V lookup: CDR1 LNHDA, CDR2 SQIVND (reference sequence). The CDR3 is 14 residues long. CDR3 coding DNA: TGTGCCAGTAGAAGACAGGGGACGGCCTACGAGCAGTACTTC. This encodes CASRRQGTAYEQYF.

As to this clone: Additional DNA sequences in this sample encode the identical CDR3. The gene calls are TRBV5-1 and TRBJ2-7; TRBD2 agrees at 9 bases. The germline gives CDR1 SGHRS, CDR2 YFSETQ. Trimming at V came to 1 base and at J to 4 bases, leaving 6 bases not matched to a gene. The CDR3 extends over 15 amino acids. CDR3 DNA: TGCGCCAGCAGCTTGTTAGCGGGAGAATCTTACGAGCAGTACTTC. It encodes CASSLLAGESYEQYF. Combining the CDR3 with reference TRBV5-1 and TRBJ2-7 gives the whole variable domain KAGVTQTPRYLIKTRGQQVTLSCSPISGHRSVSWYQQTPGQGLQFLFEYFSETQRNKGNFPGRFSGRQFSNSRSEMNVSTLELGDSALYLCASSLLAGESYEQYFGPGTRLTVT.

V is TRBV18 and J is TRBJ2-1, with 11 bases matching TRBD2. CDR1 and CDR2 from the germline V gene are KGHSH and LQKENI. The CDR3 totals 17 residues. After removal of 6 bases from V and 2 bases from J, the junction contained 9 bases not matched to a gene. The CDR3 nucleotides are TGTGCCAGCTCGCCTCTACTAGCGGGGGTTGCCTACAATGAGCAGTTCTTC. Protein product: CASSPLLAGVAYNEQFF.

The gene calls are TRBV25-1 and TRBJ2-1, with D tentatively TRBD2 (7 bases). From germline, CDR1 is MGHDK and CDR2 SYGVNS. Trimming removed 4 bases from V and 12 bases from J, with 19 bases in between. This CDR3 is 14 amino acids long. In DNA, the CDR3 is TGTGCCAGCAGTGCGAGTTTGGGGGGGCTGGGGCAGTTCTTC. This translates into CASSASLGGLGQFF.

The chain couples TRBV27 to TRBJ2-2; D not resolved. With 6 bases removed from V and 1 base from J, the gap between germline ends came to 9 bases. The germline CDR1 and CDR2 sequences are MNHEY and SMNVEV (reference sequence). The CDR3 consists of 14 residues. CDR3 sequence reads: CASRPLQNTGELFF. The CDR3 DNA sequence: TGTGCCAGCAGACCGCTTCAGAACACCGGGGAGCTGTTTTTT.

CDR3 DNA sequence: TGTGCCAGCAGCCTGGGATACATCTCGGCTTTCTTT. Protein: CASSLGYISAFF. This sequence joins TRBV11-2 and TRBJ1-1; D not certain. CDR1 and CDR2 (germline): SGHAT, FQNNGV. The CDR3 contains 12 residues. Trimming left V 5 bases short and J 11 bases short, with 15 bases between.

Here the CDR3 DNA reads TGTGCCAGCAGTAAAGACACCGTGAGAGAGCAGTACTTC. Protein: CASSKDTVREQYF. The rearrangement uses TRBV28 and TRBJ2-5; D is unresolved. Trimming pared 5 bases from V and 11 bases from J, leaving 18 bases between. The CDR3 loop spans 13 amino acids. Germline assignment: CDR1 MDHEN and CDR2 SYDVKM. The whole variable domain, remainder taken from reference TRBV28 and TRBJ2-5, is DVKVTQSSRYLVKRTGEKVFLECVQDMDHENMFWYRQDPGLGLRLIYFSYDVKMKEKGDIPEGYSVSREKKERFSLILESASTNQTSMYLCASSKDTVREQYFGPGTRLLVL.

This chain connects TRBV5-1 to TRBJ2-7; 10 bases line up with TRBD1. Germline values: CDR1 SGHRS, CDR2 YFSETQ. CDR3 length: 14 residues. V gave up 5 bases and J gave up 4 bases; unmatched junction bases: 6. The CDR3 nucleotides read TGCGCCAGCAGATTTGGGACAGGGGAATACGAGCAGTACTTC. Protein: CASRFGTGEYEQYF.

V is TRBV5-6 and J is TRBJ2-5; D is unresolved. The V and J ends lost 1 base and 1 base respectively, with 5 bases between them. The germline V gene encodes CDR1 SGHDT and CDR2 YYEEEE. The CDR3 has 13 amino acids. In nucleotides, the CDR3 is TGTGCCAGCAGCTTGTACAGCCAAGAGACCCAGTACTTC. This gives the protein CASSLYSQETQYF.